The 17 T cell receptor beta chains listed next were all sequenced from one sample in a study of blood T cell repertoires in COVID-19. Sequencing was performed with immunoSEQ multiplex PCR; in TCRdb, only in-frame clones are kept and a portion is missing. The top ten clones hold less than 2% of a sample with under 350,000 clones, approximately 88% of them seen once. Sequencing used PBMCs or T cells enriched from blood (not recorded which). Receptors were obtained from a middle-aged woman who had recovered from COVID-19.

The chain links TRBV19 to TRBJ1-1, with D hard to call. This CDR3 has 13 amino acids. Germline V gene data show CDR1 as LNHDA and CDR2 as SQIVND (reference sequence). V lost 8 bases and J 1 base, leaving 11 bases between the germline ends. CDR3 protein: CASAREPNTEAFF. DNA for the CDR3: TGTGCCAGTGCCCGTGAGCCGAACACTGAAGCTTTCTTT. Together with reference TRBV19 and TRBJ1-1, the CDR3 gives the full variable domain: DGGITQSPKYLFRKEGQNVTLSCEQNLNHDAMYWYRQDPGQGLRLIYYSQIVNDFQKGDIAEGYSVSREKKESFPLTVTSAQKNPTAFYLCASAREPNTEAFFGQGTRLTVV.

CDR3 nucleotides: TGTGCCAGCAGTTACTCCGGATGGGGGCAGTCCTACGAGCAGTACTTC. Translated: CASSYSGWGQSYEQYF. The chain combines TRBV6-5 with TRBJ2-7; possibly TRBD1 for D (6 bases). Trimming left V 0 bases short and J 1 base short, with 13 bases between. This CDR3 has 16 residues. The germline gives CDR1 MNHEY, CDR2 SVGAGI.

The chain uses TRBV7-2 and TRBJ1-2, with 7 bases lining up with TRBD1. V gave up 6 bases and J gave up 0 bases; unmatched junction bases: 4. Germline V gives CDR1 SGHTA, CDR2 FQGNSA. The CDR3 has 14 amino acids. In DNA, the CDR3 is TGTGCCAGCAGATCAGGGGGGTCTAACTATGGCTACACCTTC. This codes for CASRSGGSNYGYTF. Full variable domain (remainder filled in from reference TRBV7-2 and TRBJ1-2): GAGVSQSPSNKVTEKGKDVELRCDPISGHTALYWYRQSLGQGLEFLIYFQGNSAPDKSGLPSDRFSAERTGGSVSTLTIQRTQQEDSAVYLCASRSGGSNYGYTFGSGTRLTVV.

The chain has TRBV19 and TRBJ1-6, with TRBD1 matching over 7 bases. J lost 6 bases, V lost 5 bases, and 10 bases had no gene match. CDR3 length: 16 amino acids. Germline V gene sequence: CDR1 LNHDA, CDR2 SQIVND (reference sequence). The CDR3 DNA reads TGTGCCAGTAGTCCACAGGGGCCCAGGGTTAATTCACCCCTCCACTTT. Amino acids: CASSPQGPRVNSPLHF.

V gene TRBV2 combines with J gene TRBJ1-5; D call uncertain. The ends were cut back, 4 bases at V and 6 bases at J, with 4 bases in the middle. The CDR3 covers 11 residues. Germline values: CDR1 SNHLY, CDR2 FYNNEI. CDR3 loop: CASSVGQPQHF. In DNA form, the CDR3 reads TGTGCCAGCAGTGTCGGTCAGCCCCAGCATTTT.

The V and J genes are TRBV30 and TRBJ2-7, with 9 bases that match TRBD1. Trimming at V came to 2 bases and at J to 3 bases, leaving 11 bases not matched to a gene. Germline-derived CDR1 and CDR2 are GTSNPN and SVGIG (reference sequence). The CDR3 runs to 16 residues. The CDR3 is CAWSYGTGFQVYEQYF. The CDR3 nucleotides are TGTGCCTGGAGTTACGGGACAGGGTTTCAAGTCTACGAGCAGTACTTC.

V gene TRBV2 combines with J gene TRBJ2-7, with D unresolved. In germline, CDR1 is SNHLY, CDR2 FYNNEI. The CDR3 contains 13 residues. With 4 bases removed from V and 0 bases from J, the gap between germline ends came to 7 bases. The CDR3 sequence: CASSAPSSYEQYF. The CDR3 DNA reads TGTGCCAGCAGTGCCCCGAGCTCCTACGAGCAGTACTTC. The whole variable domain, filled in from reference TRBV2 and TRBJ2-7, reads EPEVTQTPSHQVTQMGQEVILRCVPISNHLYFYWYRQILGQKVEFLVSFYNNEISEKSEIFDDQFSVERPDGSNFTLKIRSTKLEDSAMYFCASSAPSSYEQYFGPGTRLTVT.

This clone was detected only once. The chain couples TRBV28 to TRBJ1-6, with a tentative D call TRBD1 (5 bases). V was shortened by 3 bases and J by 6 bases, with 9 bases between the two germline ends. The CDR3 spans 14 residues. Germline-derived CDR1 and CDR2 are MDHEN and SYDVKM. CDR3 region: CASSLVRANSPLHF. CDR3 nucleotide sequence: TGTGCCAGCAGTTTGGTCAGGGCTAATTCACCCCTCCACTTT.

This chain connects TRBV10-1 to TRBJ1-6, with 8 positions matching TRBD1. J was trimmed by 9 bases and V by 9 bases; bases with no gene match: 10. The CDR3 has 14 amino acids. Germline CDR1 is WNHNN and CDR2 is SYGVQD (reference sequence). CDR3 loop: CAREAGTGGSPLHF. The DNA of the CDR3 is TGCGCCAGAGAAGCCGGGACAGGAGGTTCACCCCTCCACTTT.

The CDR3 sequence: CASSPPLVSDRHKNIQYF. CDR3 in DNA: TGCGCCAGCAGCCCCCCTTTAGTTTCGGACAGACACAAAAACATTCAGTACTTC. The chain employs TRBV4-1 and TRBJ2-4, with a tentative D call TRBD1 (6 bases). The V and J ends lost 4 bases and 3 bases respectively, with 22 bases between them. This CDR3 has 18 residues. CDR1 MGHRA and CDR2 YSYEKL come from the germline V gene.

The chain employs TRBV11-2 and TRBJ1-1, with 7 bases identical to TRBD1. The CDR3 has 16 residues. Trimming cost V 5 bases and J 1 base; bases outside gene matches: 10. Per the germline V gene, CDR1 is SGHAT and CDR2 is FQNNGV. The CDR3 loop reads CASSTLGTAWNTEAFF. The CDR3 coding sequence is TGTGCCAGCAGCACCCTGGGGACAGCTTGGAACACTGAAGCTTTCTTT.

There are a few counts of this clone. The chain is built from TRBV4-1 and TRBJ1-5; 8 positions match TRBD1. V gave up 4 bases and J gave up 7 bases; unmatched junction bases: 9. This CDR3 comprises 15 residues. The V gene's germline CDR1 is MGHRA and CDR2 YSYEKL. CDR3 loop: CASSLDREFAQPQHF. The CDR3 DNA follows: TGCGCCAGCAGCCTGGACAGGGAGTTTGCCCAGCCCCAGCATTTT.

This chain joins TRBV7-8 and TRBJ1-4; TRBD1 aligns across 10 bases. The CDR3 contains 18 residues. The germline CDR1 and CDR2 sequences are SGHVS and FQNEAQ. Losses at the gene ends were 5 bases for V and 4 bases for J; bases not matched to a gene: 13. The CDR3 DNA sequence: TGTGCCAGCAGCCAAAGGGACAGGGGCAGCTCATTTAATGAAAAACTGTTTTTT. Translating gives CASSQRDRGSSFNEKLFF.

This clone has just one count. The V gene is TRBV11-3, the J gene TRBJ2-5; TRBD2 is a possible D gene (6 bases). The CDR3 length is 13 residues. The V end lost 1 base, the J end lost 5 bases, and 8 bases lay between the germline ends. Germline lookup yields CDR1 SGHNT and CDR2 YENEEA. CDR3 DNA sequence: TGTGCCAGCAGCTTAGGGAGGGCGGAGACCCAGTACTTC. This gives the protein CASSLGRAETQYF.

This clone came up once. The chain couples TRBV5-1 to TRBJ2-2; D possibly corresponds to TRBD2 (5 bases). Germline V gene sequence: CDR1 SGHRS, CDR2 YFSETQ. V was cut by 4 bases and J by 6 bases, with 16 bases left in between. CDR3 size: 15 residues. CDR3 loop: CASSVGIARSGELFF. The CDR3 DNA sequence: TGCGCCAGCAGCGTCGGGATAGCGAGGTCCGGGGAGCTGTTTTTT. The variable domain in full, with the rest retrieved from reference TRBV5-1 and TRBJ2-2, is KAGVTQTPRYLIKTRGQQVTLSCSPISGHRSVSWYQQTPGQGLQFLFEYFSETQRNKGNFPGRFSGRQFSNSRSEMNVSTLELGDSALYLCASSVGIARSGELFFGEGSRLTVL.

The gene calls are TRBV7-9 and TRBJ2-1; D is undetermined. V was shortened by 3 bases and J by 5 bases, with 14 bases between the two germline ends. The CDR3 has 15 residues. Germline CDR1 SEHNR, CDR2 FQNEAQ (reference sequence). CDR3 nucleotide sequence: TGTGCCAGCAGCTTTCGACACCTAAATAACAATGAGCAGTTCTTC. Protein product: CASSFRHLNNNEQFF.

The V and J genes are TRBV7-9 and TRBJ2-7; D may be TRBD2 (5 bases). Trimming left V 5 bases short and J 4 bases short, with 12 bases between. The CDR3 covers 13 residues. Germline CDR1 reads SEHNR; CDR2 reads FQNEAQ (reference sequence). The CDR3 here is CASSPLALYEQYF. The DNA for the CDR3 is TGTGCCAGCAGCCCCCTAGCCCTTTACGAGCAGTACTTC.